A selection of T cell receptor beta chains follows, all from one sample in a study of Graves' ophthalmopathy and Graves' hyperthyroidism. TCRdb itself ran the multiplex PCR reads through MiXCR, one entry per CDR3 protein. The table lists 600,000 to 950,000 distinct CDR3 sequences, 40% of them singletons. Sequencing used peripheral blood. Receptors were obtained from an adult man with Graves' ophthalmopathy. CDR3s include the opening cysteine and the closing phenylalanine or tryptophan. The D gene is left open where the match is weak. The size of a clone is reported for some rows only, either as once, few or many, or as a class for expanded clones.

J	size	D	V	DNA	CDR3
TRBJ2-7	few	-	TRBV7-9	TGTGCCAGCAGCTTCATTCGGTCAGTGAACTACGAGCAGTACTTC	CASSFIRSVNYEQYF
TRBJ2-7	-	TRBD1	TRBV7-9	TGTGCCAACAGCTCATCCGGGACAGGGGTCGAGCAGTACTTC	CANSSSGTGVEQYF
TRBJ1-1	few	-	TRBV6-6	TGTGCCAGCAGTGCCTGGAACACTGAAGCTTTCTTT	CASSAWNTEAFF
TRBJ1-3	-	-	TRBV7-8	TGTGCCAGCGGACTACTGGCGGGAAACACCATATATTTT	CASGLLAGNTIYF
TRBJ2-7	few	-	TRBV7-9	TGTGCCAGCAGATTAGGGAGTGCGGCTGTCTACGAGCAGTACTTC	CASRLGSAAVYEQYF
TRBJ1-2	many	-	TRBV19	TGTGCCAGTAGTCTTCGGGACACGTGGAAAACCTGGGGCTACACCTTC	CASSLRDTWKTWGYTF
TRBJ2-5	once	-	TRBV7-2	TGTGCCAGCAGCGAACCGGGAGTGGAGACCCAGTACTTC	CASSEPGVETQYF
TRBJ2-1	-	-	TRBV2	TGTGCCAGCAGTGAAGCGGGAGCCGACGGTTACAATGAGCAGTTCTTC	CASSEAGADGYNEQFF
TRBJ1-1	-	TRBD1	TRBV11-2	TGTGCCAGCAGTGCTACTATAGACAGGGCCACTGAAGCTTTCTTT	CASSATIDRATEAFF
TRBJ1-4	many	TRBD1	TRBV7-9	TGTGCCACGGGACAGAATGAAAAACTGTTTTTT	CATGQNEKLFF
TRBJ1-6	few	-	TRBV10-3	TGTGCCAGCAGTCCGGACAGAAATTATAATTCACCCCTCCACTTT	CASSPDRNYNSPLHF
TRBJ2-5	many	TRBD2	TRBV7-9	TGTGCCAGCAGCGGTAGCGGGGGAGAGACCCAGTACTTC	CASSGSGGETQYF
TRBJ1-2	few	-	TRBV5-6	TGTGCCAGCAGACAGGCATCCTATGGCTACACCTTC	CASRQASYGYTF
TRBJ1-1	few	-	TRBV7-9	TGTGCCAGCAGCCTTCGGGACACTGTGAACACTGAAGCTTTCTTT	CASSLRDTVNTEAFF
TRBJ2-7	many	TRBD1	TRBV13	TGTGCCAGCAGCATTGACAGGGTCAACGAGCAGTACTTC	CASSIDRVNEQYF
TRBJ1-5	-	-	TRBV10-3	TGTGCCATCAGTGAGTCCGACGGCGCGGTCAATCAGCCCCAGCATTTT	CAISESDGAVNQPQHF
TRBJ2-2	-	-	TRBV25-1	TGTGCCAGCAGTGAATGGCAGGGGGGTACCGGGGAGCTGTTTTTT	CASSEWQGGTGELFF
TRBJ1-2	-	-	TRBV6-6	TGTGCCAGCAGCTCGGAGGAGAGCTATGGCTACACCTTC	CASSSEESYGYTF
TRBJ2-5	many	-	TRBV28	TGTGCCAGCAGTTCGCAGGGTCGGCGAGAGACCCAGTACTTC	CASSSQGRRETQYF
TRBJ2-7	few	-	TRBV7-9	TGTGCCAGCAGGCGTGGCGGGCGCTACGAGCAGTACTTC	CASRRGGRYEQYF
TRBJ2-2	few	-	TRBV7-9	TGTGCCAGCAGCTTTCAGGGGACGGCTTTTGGGACCGGGGAGCTGTTTTTT	CASSFQGTAFGTGELFF
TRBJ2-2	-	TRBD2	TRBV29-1	TGCAGCGTTGAATTCGGGACTAGCGGGGAGCTGTTTTTT	CSVEFGTSGELFF
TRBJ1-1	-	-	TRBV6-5	TGTGCCAGTCGTACAGGGCCTGAAGCTTTCTTT	CASRTGPEAFF
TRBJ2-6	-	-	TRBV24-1	TGTGCCACCAGTGATCCAGGGGCCAACGTCCTGACTTTC	CATSDPGANVLTF